These T cell receptor beta chains were read from a single sample in a study of technical replicates of blood from a handful of donors. This table comes from immunoSEQ multiplex PCR, and its TCRdb copy is limited to in-frame clones, with some not included. Altogether almost 70,000 clones are present, roughly nine tenths being singletons, with the ten largest covering over 4%. Sequenced: PBMCs. These receptors originate from a human donor in good health. Some clones in this sample may be carry-over from other donors' samples. The CDR3 runs from the conserved cysteine through the conserved F or W. Each record gives: V gene, CDR3 protein.

v_call: TRBV7-9
cdr3_aa: CASSPGDGGNQPQHF

v_call: TRBV5-1
cdr3_aa: CASSRAGGGQSPLHF

v_call: TRBV30
cdr3_aa: CAWRGGTEAFF

v_call: TRBV4-1
cdr3_aa: CASSQVGKKQGTNEKLFF

v_call: TRBV4-2
cdr3_aa: CASSQEIRVGAPFEKLFF

v_call: TRBV13
cdr3_aa: CASSSTGTGAYEQYF

v_call: TRBV13
cdr3_aa: CASSPRWLAVGELFF

v_call: TRBV11-3
cdr3_aa: CASSLEGAGYTGANVLTF

v_call: TRBV2
cdr3_aa: CASSDRLAGSRELFF

v_call: TRBV7-9
cdr3_aa: CASSHTLKEEQYF

v_call: TRBV14
cdr3_aa: CASSQGSGRSWETQYF

v_call: TRBV18
cdr3_aa: CASSPDRGGEKLFF

v_call: TRBV29-1
cdr3_aa: CSVAAGTNTEAFF

v_call: TRBV7-9
cdr3_aa: CASSNRVKNIQYF

v_call: TRBV7-6
cdr3_aa: CASSPVLGPDTQYF

v_call: TRBV9
cdr3_aa: CASSAQNYNSPLHF

v_call: TRBV5-6
cdr3_aa: CASSLQQGNTIYF

v_call: TRBV4-3
cdr3_aa: CASSQGRREGHEQYF

v_call: TRBV18
cdr3_aa: CASSPPSGSYNEQFF

v_call: TRBV5-6
cdr3_aa: CASSSITLAGGPAKNIQYF

v_call: TRBV7-9
cdr3_aa: CASSLAPGPGNTIYF

v_call: TRBV2
cdr3_aa: CASSEDRVSGYTF

v_call: TRBV4-1
cdr3_aa: CASSATGGISGANVLTF

v_call: TRBV4-2
cdr3_aa: CASSRDTSGSYNEQFF

v_call: TRBV7-2
cdr3_aa: CASSRRESDTQYF

v_call: TRBV6-6
cdr3_aa: CASLGGVRVGNEAFF

v_call: TRBV4-1
cdr3_aa: CASSPGTGGHQPQHF

v_call: TRBV9
cdr3_aa: CASSAATGANQPQHF

v_call: TRBV9
cdr3_aa: CASSVGAGNTGELFF

v_call: TRBV9
cdr3_aa: CASSVSAGDNEQFF

v_call: TRBV21-1
cdr3_aa: CASSKVLDGQGAYGYTF

v_call: TRBV2
cdr3_aa: CASVLTGEQYNEQFF

v_call: TRBV5-1
cdr3_aa: CASTYRGQPISSYNEQFF

v_call: TRBV4-3
cdr3_aa: CASSQGRQGGYTF

v_call: TRBV5-1
cdr3_aa: CASSLSLAGVHEQYF

v_call: TRBV7-2
cdr3_aa: CASSWTADSRNEQFF

v_call: TRBV11-1
cdr3_aa: CASSRDRGHYEQYF

v_call: TRBV19
cdr3_aa: CASSIRLAGTYEQYF